The clone carrying this T cell receptor (beta chain) showed up just once. The antigen remains unidentified. Germline assignment: CDR1 MNHEY and CDR2 SVGAGI. This CDR3 has 16 residues. V shed 2 bases and J shed 0 bases, with 8 bases lying between them. Time point defined: week 35, safety follow-up. In every dose of vaccine, 300 ug of mutant IDH1 20-mer peptide was given alongside topical imiquimod. Eight vaccine injections were given to patients in weeks 1, 3, 5, 7, 11, 15, 19 and 23. Some clones are missing from TCRdb's copy, which holds only in-frame ones; the method was immunoSEQ multiplex PCR. The sample lists more than 60,000 clones, roughly 74% occurring once. The data originate from a study of a mutant IDH1 vaccine in newly diagnosed glioma.

The chain is built from TRBV6-5 and TRBJ2-6; unclear D gene. This material consisted of PBMCs, taken from a glioma patient whose treatment included an IDH1 peptide vaccine. The TCR comes from a man between 45 and 60 years old with glioma. The CDR3 DNA is TGTGCCAGCAGTTACCGCCATTCCTCTGGGGCCAACGTCCTGACTTTC. Residues: CASSYRHSSGANVLTF.